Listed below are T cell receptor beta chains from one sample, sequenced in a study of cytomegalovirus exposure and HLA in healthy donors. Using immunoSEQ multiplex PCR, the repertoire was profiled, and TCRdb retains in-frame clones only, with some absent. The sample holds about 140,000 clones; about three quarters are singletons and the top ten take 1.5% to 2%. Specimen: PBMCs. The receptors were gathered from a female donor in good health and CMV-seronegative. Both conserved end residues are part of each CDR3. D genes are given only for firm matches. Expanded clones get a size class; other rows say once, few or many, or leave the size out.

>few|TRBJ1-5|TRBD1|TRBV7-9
TGTGCCAGCAGCTTAGTACTGGGACAGGACAATCAGCCCCAGCATTTT
CASSLVLGQDNQPQHF
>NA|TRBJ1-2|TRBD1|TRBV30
TGTGCCTGGAGTTCCCCTGACAGGGGATTTGTCGGCTACACCTTC
CAWSSPDRGFVGYTF
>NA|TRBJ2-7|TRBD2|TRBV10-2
TGCGCCAGCAGTGAGTCTTTTGCTAGCGGTAGCTCCTACGAGCAGTACTTC
CASSESFASGSSYEQYF
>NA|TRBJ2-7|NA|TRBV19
TGTGCCAGTAGGGAGTTTGCGGGGCTCTACGAGCAGTACTTC
CASREFAGLYEQYF
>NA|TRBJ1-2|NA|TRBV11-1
TGTGCCAGCAGCCCACTGATGGCAGGGGCCGCCTATGGCTACACCTTC
CASSPLMAGAAYGYTF
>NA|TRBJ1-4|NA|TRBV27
TGTGCCAGCAGTTCGGGATTTGAAAAACTGTTTTTT
CASSSGFEKLFF
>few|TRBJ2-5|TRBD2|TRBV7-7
TGTGCCAGCAGCCTTGGACTAGCGGGGGCCCAAGAGACCCAGTACTTC
CASSLGLAGAQETQYF
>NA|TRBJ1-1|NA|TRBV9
TGTGCCAGCAGCCAGGGGACGACCCAAGCTTTCTTT
CASSQGTTQAFF
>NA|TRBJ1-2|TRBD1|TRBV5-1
TGCGCCAGCAGCTTGGCTAGGACAGGGGTGAATGGCTACACCTTC
CASSLARTGVNGYTF
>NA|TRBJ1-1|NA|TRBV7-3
TGTGCCAGCAGCCGAGGAAGGAACACTGAAGCTTTCTTT
CASSRGRNTEAFF
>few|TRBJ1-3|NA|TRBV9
TGTGCCAGCAGCTCTCTAGACGGGGCTGGAAACACCATATATTTT
CASSSLDGAGNTIYF
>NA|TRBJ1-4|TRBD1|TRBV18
TGTGCCAGCTCAGGCGGCGGGACAGGGTATGGGGAAAAACTGTTTTTT
CASSGGGTGYGEKLFF
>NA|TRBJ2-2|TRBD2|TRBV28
TGTGCCAGCCAAAATGGACTAGCGGGACTCACCGGGGAGCTGTTTTTT
CASQNGLAGLTGELFF
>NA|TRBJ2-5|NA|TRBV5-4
TGTGCCAGCAGCGCGGGACGTCCCGGGGAGACCCAGTACTTC
CASSAGRPGETQYF
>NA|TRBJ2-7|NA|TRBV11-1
TGTGCCAGCAGCTTAGGTTCCGCCGGCGAGCAGTACTTC
CASSLGSAGEQYF
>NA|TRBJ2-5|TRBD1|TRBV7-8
TGTGCCAGCAGCTTCCGGGACAGCCAAGAGACCCAGTACTTC
CASSFRDSQETQYF
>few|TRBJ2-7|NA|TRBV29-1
TGCAGCGTTGGAGGGGAAACTAGGGGGAGATACGAGCAGTACTTC
CSVGGETRGRYEQYF
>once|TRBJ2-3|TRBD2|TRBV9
TGTGCCAGCAGCGATACTAGCGGGGGGGACACAGATACGCAGTATTTT
CASSDTSGGDTDTQYF
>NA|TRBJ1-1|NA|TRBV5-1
TGCGCCAGCAGCAGCAGGGTGGACACTGAAGCTTTCTTT
CASSSRVDTEAFF
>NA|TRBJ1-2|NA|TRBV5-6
TGTGCCAGCAGCTCGGGACATAACTATGGCTACACCTTC
CASSSGHNYGYTF
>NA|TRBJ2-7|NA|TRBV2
TGTGCCAGCAGTTCCAGGGCCCACGAGCAGTACTTC
CASSSRAHEQYF
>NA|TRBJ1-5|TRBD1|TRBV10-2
TGCGCCAGCAGTGAGCCTATCACCAGGGGGCTAAATCAGCCCCAGCATTTT
CASSEPITRGLNQPQHF
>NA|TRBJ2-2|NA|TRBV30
TGTGCCTGGAGTGAGGTGGTAGCGATTGGGGAGCTGTTTTTT
CAWSEVVAIGELFF
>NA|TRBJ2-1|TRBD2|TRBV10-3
TGTGCCATCAGACCGACTAGCGGGGGGGCCCATGAGCAGTTCTTC
CAIRPTSGGAHEQFF
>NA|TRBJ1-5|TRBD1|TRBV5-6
TGTGCCAGCAGCTTGGCGGGGGACAGGCCCCAGCATTTT
CASSLAGDRPQHF
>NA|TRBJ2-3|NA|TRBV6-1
TGTGCCAGCAGTGAAGTATGGGCGACAGATACGCAGTATTTT
CASSEVWATDTQYF
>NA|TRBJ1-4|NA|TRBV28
TGTGCCAGCAGTCTTCCAGGGGTTAATGAAAAACTGTTTTTT
CASSLPGVNEKLFF
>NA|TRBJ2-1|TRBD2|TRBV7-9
TGTGCCAGCAGCACACCGGGACTAGGGAACAATGAGCAGTTCTTC
CASSTPGLGNNEQFF
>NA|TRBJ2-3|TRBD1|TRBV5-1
TGCGCCAGCAGTTCTGACAGGGGCACAGATACGCAGTATTTT
CASSSDRGTDTQYF
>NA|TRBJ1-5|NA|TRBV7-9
TGTTCCAGCAGCCGGGACAATAGCAATCAGCCCCAGCATTTT
CSSSRDNSNQPQHF
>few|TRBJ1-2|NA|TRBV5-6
TGTGCCAGCAGCTTGGCGGAGCGTAGAACCTTC
CASSLAERRTF
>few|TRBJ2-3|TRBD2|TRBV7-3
TGTGCCAGCAGCCTAGCGGGGGACACAGATACGCAGTATTTT
CASSLAGDTDTQYF
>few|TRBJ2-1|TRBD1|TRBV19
TGTGCCAGTAGTATTTGGGGACAGGGGAACAATGAGCAGTTCTTC
CASSIWGQGNNEQFF
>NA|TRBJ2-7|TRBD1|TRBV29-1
TGCAGCGTTAAGGGGCAGGGGGCGGGAGAGCAGTACTTC
CSVKGQGAGEQYF
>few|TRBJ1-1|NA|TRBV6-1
TGTGCCACCGGCCGGGGGATGAACACTGAAGCTTTCTTT
CATGRGMNTEAFF
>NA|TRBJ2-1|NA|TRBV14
TGTGCCAGCAGCCAAGATAGGGGAGGACAGGGAGGGAATGAGCAGTTCTTC
CASSQDRGGQGGNEQFF
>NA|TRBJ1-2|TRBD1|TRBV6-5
TGTGCCAGCAGTCGGACAGGGGGACATGGCTACACCTTC
CASSRTGGHGYTF
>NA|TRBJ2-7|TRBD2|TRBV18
TGTGCCAGCTCACCCCGCCTTGCGGGAGGCGGCCACGAGCAGTACTTC
CASSPRLAGGGHEQYF
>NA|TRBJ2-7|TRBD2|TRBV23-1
TGCGCCAGCAGTCCCCCGGGACGGAGTACTAGCGGGCGCTACGAGCAGTACTTC
CASSPPGRSTSGRYEQYF
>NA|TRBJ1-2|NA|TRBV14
TGTGCCAGCAGCCAAGATCCAGGCGGGGACTATGGCTACACCTTC
CASSQDPGGDYGYTF
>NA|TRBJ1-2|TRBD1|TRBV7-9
TGTTCCAGCAGCTTAGCCGCACAGGGGGCGAATGGCTACACCTTC
CSSSLAAQGANGYTF
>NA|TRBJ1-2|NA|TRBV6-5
TGTGCCAGCAGTGAAGCCCTAGGCTACACCTTC
CASSEALGYTF
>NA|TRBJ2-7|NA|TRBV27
TGTGCCAGCAGTCCATCCGAAGGAGTCGAGCAGTACTTC
CASSPSEGVEQYF
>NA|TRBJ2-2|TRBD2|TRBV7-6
TGTGCCAGCAGCCTCCCTAGCGGGGGCACCGGGGAGCTGTTTTTT
CASSLPSGGTGELFF
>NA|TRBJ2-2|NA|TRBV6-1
TGTGCCAGCAGTCGGGACTTCAACACCGGGGAGCTGTTTTTT
CASSRDFNTGELFF
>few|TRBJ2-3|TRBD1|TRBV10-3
TGTGCCATCAGTGAGCCCGGACAGGGTAGGTCAGATACGCAGTATTTT
CAISEPGQGRSDTQYF
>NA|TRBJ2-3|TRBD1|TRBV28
TGTGCCAGCAGTCCAGGGGGTGCCCCAAGCACAGATACGCAGTATTTT
CASSPGGAPSTDTQYF
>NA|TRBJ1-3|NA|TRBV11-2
TGTGCCAGCAGCCATGGCGGGATGAGCTCTGGAAACACCATATATTTT
CASSHGGMSSGNTIYF
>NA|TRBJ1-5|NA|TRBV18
TGTGCCAGCTCACCAACCGGGGATGGCAATCAGCCCCAGCATTTT
CASSPTGDGNQPQHF
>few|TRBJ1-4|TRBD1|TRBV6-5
TGTGCCAGCAGTTACGGAACAGGGGTAAATGAAAAACTGTTTTTT
CASSYGTGVNEKLFF
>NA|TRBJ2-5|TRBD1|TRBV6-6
TGTGCCAGCAGTTACAAGGGGACAGGGGGGTTGAAGACCCAGTACTTC
CASSYKGTGGLKTQYF
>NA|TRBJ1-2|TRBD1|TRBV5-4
TGTGCCAGCAGTCCTATACCAGGCAGGGGGCTTAACTATGGCTACACCTTC
CASSPIPGRGLNYGYTF
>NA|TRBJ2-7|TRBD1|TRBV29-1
TGCAGCGTTGGCCGGGACAGGGGGTATTACGAGCAGTACTTC
CSVGRDRGYYEQYF
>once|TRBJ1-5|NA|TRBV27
TGTGCCAGCAGTCTAAGTACGGGGGATCTTAATCAGCCCCAGCATTTT
CASSLSTGDLNQPQHF